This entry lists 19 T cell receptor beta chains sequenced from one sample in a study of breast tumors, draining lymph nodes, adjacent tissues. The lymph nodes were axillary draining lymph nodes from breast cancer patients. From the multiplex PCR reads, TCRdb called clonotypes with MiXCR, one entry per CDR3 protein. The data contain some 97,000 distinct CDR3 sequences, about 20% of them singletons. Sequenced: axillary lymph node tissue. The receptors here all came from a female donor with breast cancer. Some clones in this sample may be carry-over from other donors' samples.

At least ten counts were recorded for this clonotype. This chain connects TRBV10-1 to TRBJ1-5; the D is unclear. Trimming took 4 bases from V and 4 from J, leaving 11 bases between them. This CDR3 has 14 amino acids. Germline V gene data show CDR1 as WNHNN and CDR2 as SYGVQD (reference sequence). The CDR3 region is CASSVTAANQPQHF. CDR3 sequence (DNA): TGCGCCAGCAGTGTTACGGCGGCAAATCAGCCCCAGCATTTT.

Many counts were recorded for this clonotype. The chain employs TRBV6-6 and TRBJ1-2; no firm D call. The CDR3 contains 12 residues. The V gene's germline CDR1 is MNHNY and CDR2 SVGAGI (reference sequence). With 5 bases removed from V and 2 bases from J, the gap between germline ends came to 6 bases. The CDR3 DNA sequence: TGTGCCAGCAGTACCCCGAACTATGGCTACACCTTC. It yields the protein CASSTPNYGYTF.

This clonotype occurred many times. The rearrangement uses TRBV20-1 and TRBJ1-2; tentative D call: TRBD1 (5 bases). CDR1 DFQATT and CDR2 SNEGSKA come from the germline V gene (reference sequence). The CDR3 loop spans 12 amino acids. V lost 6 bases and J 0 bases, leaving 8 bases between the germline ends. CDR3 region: CSAPTANYGYTF. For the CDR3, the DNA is TGCAGTGCCCCGACAGCTAACTATGGCTACACCTTC.

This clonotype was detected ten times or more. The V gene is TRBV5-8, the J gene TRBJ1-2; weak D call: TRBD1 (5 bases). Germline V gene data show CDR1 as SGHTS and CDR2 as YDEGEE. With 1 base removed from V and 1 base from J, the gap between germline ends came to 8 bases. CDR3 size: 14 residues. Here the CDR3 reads CASSLTGNNYGYTF. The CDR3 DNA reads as TGTGCCAGCAGCTTGACAGGCAATAACTATGGCTACACCTTC.

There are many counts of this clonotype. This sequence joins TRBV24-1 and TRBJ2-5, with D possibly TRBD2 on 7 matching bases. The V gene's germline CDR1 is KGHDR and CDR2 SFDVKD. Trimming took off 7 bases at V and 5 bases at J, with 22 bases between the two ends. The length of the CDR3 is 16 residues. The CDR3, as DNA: TGTGCCACCAGCGCTGACCCCGGGGGGCTGAGGGAGACCCAGTACTTC. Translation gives CATSADPGGLRETQYF.

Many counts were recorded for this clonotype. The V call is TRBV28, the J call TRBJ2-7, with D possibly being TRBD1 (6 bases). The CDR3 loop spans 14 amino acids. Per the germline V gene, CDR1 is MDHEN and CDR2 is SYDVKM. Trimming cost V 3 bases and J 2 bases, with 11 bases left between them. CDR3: CASSFRGPPYEQYF. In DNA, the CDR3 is TGTGCCAGCAGTTTCAGGGGTCCTCCCTACGAGCAGTACTTC.

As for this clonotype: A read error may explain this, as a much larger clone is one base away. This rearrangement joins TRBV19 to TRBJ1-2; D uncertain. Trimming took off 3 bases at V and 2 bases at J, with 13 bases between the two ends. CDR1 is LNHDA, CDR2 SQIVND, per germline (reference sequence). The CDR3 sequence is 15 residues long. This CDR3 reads CASSIGGSQNYGYTF. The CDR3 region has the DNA TGTGCCAGTAGTATTGGCGGGTCCCAGAACTATGGCTACACCTTC.

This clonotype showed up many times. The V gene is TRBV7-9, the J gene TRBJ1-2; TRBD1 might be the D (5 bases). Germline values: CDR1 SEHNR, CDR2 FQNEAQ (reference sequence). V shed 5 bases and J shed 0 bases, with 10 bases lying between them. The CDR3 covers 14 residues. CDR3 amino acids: CASSPGRTNYGYTF. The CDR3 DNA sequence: TGTGCCAGCAGCCCGGGACGGACTAACTATGGCTACACCTTC.

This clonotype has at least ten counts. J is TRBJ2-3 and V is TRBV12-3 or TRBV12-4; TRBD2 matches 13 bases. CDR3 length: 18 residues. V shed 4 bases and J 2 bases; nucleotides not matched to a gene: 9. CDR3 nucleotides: TGTGCCAGCAGTTCCCGACTAGCGGGGGGCCGGAACACAGATACGCAGTATTTT. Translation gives CASSSRLAGGRNTDTQYF.

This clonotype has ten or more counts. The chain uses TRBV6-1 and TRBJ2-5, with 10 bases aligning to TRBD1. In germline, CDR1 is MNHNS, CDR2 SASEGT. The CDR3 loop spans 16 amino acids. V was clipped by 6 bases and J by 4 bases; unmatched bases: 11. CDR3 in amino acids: CASSANPTGGTETQYF. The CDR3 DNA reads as TGTGCCAGCAGCGCCAACCCGACAGGGGGCACAGAGACCCAGTACTTC.

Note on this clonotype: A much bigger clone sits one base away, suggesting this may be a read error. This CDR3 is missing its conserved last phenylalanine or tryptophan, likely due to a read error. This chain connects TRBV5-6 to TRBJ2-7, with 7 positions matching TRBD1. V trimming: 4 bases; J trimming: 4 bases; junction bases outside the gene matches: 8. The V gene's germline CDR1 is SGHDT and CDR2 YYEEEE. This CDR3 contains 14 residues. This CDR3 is CASSGYRGRYEQYS. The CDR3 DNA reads TGTGCCAGCAGCGGGTATAGGGGGCGGTACGAGCAGTACTCC.

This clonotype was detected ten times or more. Here the CDR3 reads CASSLTLRGGMDTQYF. Written as DNA, the CDR3 is TGTGCCAGCAGCTTAACTTTGCGGGGGGGTATGGATACGCAGTATTTT. J is TRBJ2-3 and V is TRBV7-3; 9 nucleotides line up with TRBD2. The trim removed 0 bases at V and 6 bases at J, leaving 7 bases unmatched. The CDR3 runs 16 residues. Germline V CDR1 and CDR2: SGHTA, FQGTGA.

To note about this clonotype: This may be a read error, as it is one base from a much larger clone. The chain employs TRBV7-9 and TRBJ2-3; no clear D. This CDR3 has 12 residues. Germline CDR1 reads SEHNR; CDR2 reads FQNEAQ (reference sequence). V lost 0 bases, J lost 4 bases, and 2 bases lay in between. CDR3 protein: CASSLAADTQYF. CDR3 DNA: TGTGCCAGCAGCTTAGCCGCAGATACGCAGTATTTT.

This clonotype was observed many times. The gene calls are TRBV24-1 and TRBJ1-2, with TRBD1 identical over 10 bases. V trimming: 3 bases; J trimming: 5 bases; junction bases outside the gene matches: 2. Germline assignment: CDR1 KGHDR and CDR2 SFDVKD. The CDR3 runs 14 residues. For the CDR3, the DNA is TGTGCCACCAGTGATGGGGACAGGGGATATGGCTACACCTTC. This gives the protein CATSDGDRGYGYTF.

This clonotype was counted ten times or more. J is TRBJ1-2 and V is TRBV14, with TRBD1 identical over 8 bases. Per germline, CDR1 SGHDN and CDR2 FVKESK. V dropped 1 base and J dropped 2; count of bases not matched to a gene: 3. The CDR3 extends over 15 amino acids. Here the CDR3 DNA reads TGTGCCAGCAGCCAAGTCTCAGGGGGCAACTATGGCTACACCTTC. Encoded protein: CASSQVSGGNYGYTF.

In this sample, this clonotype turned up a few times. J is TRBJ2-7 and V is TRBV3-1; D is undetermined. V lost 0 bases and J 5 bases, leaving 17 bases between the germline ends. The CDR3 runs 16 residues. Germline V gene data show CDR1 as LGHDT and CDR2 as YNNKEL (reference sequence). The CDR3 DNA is TGTGCCAGCAGCCAAGATCCCCTAGGGCCCATGAACGAGCAGTACTTC. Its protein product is CASSQDPLGPMNEQYF.

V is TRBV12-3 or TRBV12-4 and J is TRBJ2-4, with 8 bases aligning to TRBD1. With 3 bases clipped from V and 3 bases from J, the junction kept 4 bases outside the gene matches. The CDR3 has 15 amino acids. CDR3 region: CASSFQGASKNIQYF. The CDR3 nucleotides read TGTGCCAGCAGTTTTCAGGGGGCAAGCAAAAACATTCAGTACTTC.

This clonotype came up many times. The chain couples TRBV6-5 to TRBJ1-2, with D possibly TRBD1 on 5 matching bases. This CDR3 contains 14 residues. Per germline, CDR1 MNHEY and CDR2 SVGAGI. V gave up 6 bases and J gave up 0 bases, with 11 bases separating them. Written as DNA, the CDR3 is TGTGCCAGCAGGACAGTTTTACCTAACTATGGCTACACCTTC. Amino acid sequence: CASRTVLPNYGYTF.

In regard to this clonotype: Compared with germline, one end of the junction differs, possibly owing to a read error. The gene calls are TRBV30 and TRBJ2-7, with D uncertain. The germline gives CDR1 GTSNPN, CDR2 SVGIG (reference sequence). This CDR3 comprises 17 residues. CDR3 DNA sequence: TGTGACTGGAGTTCAGACGTGTGCTCTTCCGATCTGACCGAGCAGTACTTC. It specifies CDWSSDVCSSDLTEQYF.